The 28 T cell receptor beta chains listed next were all sequenced from one sample in a study of blood T cell repertoires in COVID-19. Profiling relied on immunoSEQ multiplex PCR, and the TCRdb table lists in-frame clones only, not all of them. The table records about 210,000 clones, more than 85% of them present only once. Sequencing was carried out using peripheral blood. The source is a middle-aged man with acute or convalescent COVID-19.

With respect to this clone: Compared with germline, one end of the junction differs, possibly owing to a read error. The J gene is TRBJ1-2, the V gene TRBV19; no clear D. The CDR3 covers 12 residues. Germline CDR1 and CDR2: LNHDA and SQIVND (reference sequence). CDR3 sequence reads: CASSIGLQRGAF. CDR3 coding DNA: TGTGCCAGTAGTATAGGCCTACAGCGCGGGGCCTTC.

This clone was detected only once. V gene TRBV6-2 or TRBV6-3 combines with J gene TRBJ2-3; TRBD2 agrees at 7 bases. The J segment lost 0 bases and the V segment lost 4 bases, leaving 7 bases of the junction unmatched. The CDR3 has 16 residues. Germline V CDR1 and CDR2: MNHEY, SVGEGT. The CDR3 is CASSSGLETSTDTQYF. CDR3 coding DNA: TGTGCCAGCAGTTCCGGACTAGAGACCAGCACAGATACGCAGTATTTT.

This chain links TRBV11-3 with TRBJ2-7, with a possible D match to TRBD1 (7 bases). The CDR3 extends over 13 amino acids. In germline, CDR1 is SGHNT, CDR2 YENEEA. Deletions cut 1 base from V and 6 bases from J, with 10 bases between. The CDR3 spells CASSLGQGGEQYF. For the CDR3, the DNA is TGTGCCAGCAGCTTAGGACAGGGAGGCGAGCAGTACTTC.

The chain is built from TRBV3-1 (or the pseudogene TRBV3-2) and TRBJ2-3; TRBD2 matches 7 bases. Germline-derived CDR1 and CDR2 are LGHDT and YNNKEL (reference sequence). The V gene end was trimmed by 3 bases and the J gene end by 2 bases; junction bases not matched to a gene: 5. CDR3 length: 15 amino acids. The CDR3 is CASSQYGGNTDTQYF. The DNA for the CDR3 is TGTGCCAGCAGCCAGTACGGGGGGAACACAGATACGCAGTATTTT.

This chain uses TRBV29-1 with TRBJ1-1; D ambiguous. The CDR3 is 14 amino acids. CDR1 and CDR2 (germline): SQVTM, ANQGSEA. V was cut by 5 bases and J by 1 base, with 14 bases left in between. Written as DNA, the CDR3 is TGCAGCGTTCTATCCACAGACAAGAACACTGAAGCTTTCTTT. Translating gives CSVLSTDKNTEAFF.

V is TRBV10-3 and J is TRBJ2-1; maybe TRBD2 (6 bases). V was shortened by 6 bases and J by 5 bases, with 11 bases between the two germline ends. The germline gives CDR1 ENHRY, CDR2 SYGVKD. This CDR3 has 13 residues. CDR3 nucleotides: TGTGCCATCAGCCAGGGACTGAACAATGAGCAGTTCTTC. It yields the protein CAISQGLNNEQFF.

The chain joins TRBV20-1 to TRBJ2-1, with a weak D call TRBD2 (5 bases). The CDR3 has 11 amino acids. The V gene lost 5 bases and the J gene lost 9 bases, with 11 bases spanning the gap. Looked up from germline, CDR1 is DFQATT and CDR2 is SNEGSKA (reference sequence). CDR3 amino acids: CSAPRAIEQFF. The DNA of the CDR3 is TGCAGTGCTCCGCGGGCAATTGAGCAGTTCTTC.

The gene calls are TRBV24-1 and TRBJ1-1; TRBD1 aligns across 7 bases. Trimming took 7 bases from V and 4 from J; bases not matched to a gene: 8. The CDR3 has 14 amino acids. In germline, CDR1 is KGHDR, CDR2 SFDVKD. CDR3 loop: CATRERQGGTEAFF. CDR3 coding DNA: TGTGCCACCAGAGAAAGACAGGGAGGCACTGAAGCTTTCTTT.

This chain joins TRBV21-1 and TRBJ1-2; TRBD1 is the table's D call and was not checked against the DNA. TRBV21-1 corresponds to a pseudogene. This CDR3 has 22 amino acids. CDR3 coding DNA: TGTGCCAGCAGCAAAGCGCGAAGAATTGAGTATTGCTTTGGCAGGGGGCGGAAAGGCTACACCTTC. Amino acid sequence: CASSKARRIEYCFGRGRKGYTF.

This sequence joins TRBV11-3 and TRBJ2-7; D perhaps matches TRBD2 (7 bases). Looked up from germline, CDR1 is SGHNT and CDR2 is YENEEA. The CDR3 sequence is 13 residues long. V lost 3 bases, J lost 6 bases, and 12 bases lay in between. In DNA, the CDR3 is TGTGCCAGCAGCTTTACAGGGAGGGGCGAGCAGTACTTC. Protein sequence: CASSFTGRGEQYF.

This clone came up once. The V and J genes are TRBV27 and TRBJ2-3; the D gene is possibly TRBD1 (6 bases). V lost 7 bases and J lost 2, with 13 bases in between. This CDR3 is built from 14 residues. Germline V gene sequence: CDR1 MNHEY, CDR2 SMNVEV (reference sequence). The CDR3 spells CASIDRTYTDTQYF. In DNA form, the CDR3 reads TGTGCCAGCATAGACAGGACCTACACAGATACGCAGTATTTT.

The gene calls are TRBV9 and TRBJ2-7; D might be TRBD1 (6 bases). Germline loops: CDR1 SGDLS, CDR2 YYNGEE. The length of the CDR3 is 12 residues. V was cut by 3 bases and J by 7 bases, with 11 bases left in between. The CDR3 reads CASSGDRPEQYF. The DNA of the CDR3 is TGTGCCAGCAGCGGCGACAGGCCAGAGCAGTACTTC. Complete variable domain (other parts from reference TRBV9 and TRBJ2-7): DSGVTQTPKHLITATGQRVTLRCSPRSGDLSVYWYQQSLDQGLQFLIQYYNGEERAKGNILERFSAQQFPDLHSELNLSSLELGDSALYFCASSGDRPEQYFGPGTRLTVT.

The chain has TRBV7-3 and TRBJ2-3; TRBD2 might be the D (5 bases). V gave up 2 bases and J gave up 0 bases, with 15 bases separating them. The CDR3 runs 17 residues. The germline gives CDR1 SGHTA, CDR2 FQGTGA. The CDR3 loop is CASSLVAGLSSTDTQYF. The CDR3 nucleotides are TGTGCCAGCAGCTTAGTTGCGGGCCTCTCTAGCACAGATACGCAGTATTTT.

V is TRBV5-1 and J is TRBJ2-7, with 8 bases identical to TRBD2. This CDR3 has 16 amino acids. The J segment lost 6 bases and the V segment lost 2 bases, leaving 13 bases of the junction unmatched. Germline CDR1 and CDR2: SGHRS and YFSETQ. This CDR3 is CASSFLVATSGGEQYF. The CDR3, as DNA: TGCGCCAGCAGCTTTTTGGTAGCGACCAGCGGGGGCGAGCAGTACTTC.

The rearrangement uses TRBV7-2 and TRBJ2-3; unclear D gene. The length of the CDR3 is 13 residues. Trimming removed 5 bases from V and 2 bases from J, with 8 bases in between. Germline V gene lookup returns CDR1 SGHTA and CDR2 FQGNSA. The CDR3: CASSPVFTDTQYF. The CDR3, as DNA: TGTGCCAGCAGCCCTGTTTTCACAGATACGCAGTATTTT.

CDR3 loop: CSVVRGNSYEQYF. In nucleotides, the CDR3 is TGCAGCGTTGTTAGGGGCAACTCCTACGAGCAGTACTTC. This chain joins TRBV29-1 and TRBJ2-7; D is possibly TRBD1 (5 bases). The CDR3 has 13 residues. Germline assignment: CDR1 SQVTM and CDR2 ANQGSEA. Trimming left V 4 bases short and J 0 bases short, with 10 bases between.

The rearrangement uses TRBV5-5 and TRBJ1-2, with D unresolved. Germline V gene sequence: CDR1 SGHKS, CDR2 YYEKEE (reference sequence). CDR3 size: 12 residues. Trimming took 2 bases from V and 3 from J, leaving 5 bases between them. CDR3 sequence reads: CASSFLDYGYTF. As DNA, the CDR3 is TGTGCCAGCAGCTTCCTTGACTATGGCTACACCTTC.

The V call is TRBV6-6, the J call TRBJ1-5; a possible D gene is TRBD1 (5 bases). The CDR3 extends over 14 amino acids. Germline CDR1 reads MNHNY; CDR2 reads SVGAGI (reference sequence). Trimming removed 7 bases from V and 3 bases from J, with 13 bases in between. The CDR3 loop is CASTPTGLNQPQHF. The CDR3 DNA reads as TGTGCCAGCACCCCTACAGGCCTCAATCAGCCCCAGCATTTT.

The chain is built from TRBV15 and TRBJ2-1; 8 nucleotides align to TRBD2. Trimming cost V 0 bases and J 9 bases; bases outside gene matches: 7. The germline V gene encodes CDR1 LNHNV and CDR2 YYDKDF (reference sequence). CDR3 length: 15 residues. Here the CDR3 DNA reads TGTGCCACCAGCAGAGATAAGCGGGGGTTATCTGAGCAGTTCTTC. Protein product: CATSRDKRGLSEQFF.

The chain links TRBV4-2 to TRBJ2-5; 9 nucleotides match TRBD1. Trimming at V came to 0 bases and at J to 3 bases, leaving 2 bases not matched to a gene. Looked up from germline, CDR1 is LGHNA and CDR2 is YNFKEQ. The CDR3 covers 15 residues. CDR3 sequence (DNA): TGTGCCAGCAGCCAAGAGGACAGGGGAGAAGAGACCCAGTACTTC. Amino acid sequence: CASSQEDRGEETQYF.

The rearrangement links TRBV14 to TRBJ1-2, with 8 nucleotides matching TRBD1. The CDR3 runs to 17 residues. The germline gives CDR1 SGHDN, CDR2 FVKESK. With 0 bases clipped from V and 8 bases from J, the junction kept 14 bases outside the gene matches. CDR3 DNA sequence: TGTGCCAGCAGCCAAGATTTGGGCCCGCCAGGGACAGGCGGCTACACCTTC. Translating it yields CASSQDLGPPGTGGYTF.

In the case of this clone: This sample includes further DNA sequences coding for the same CDR3. V gene TRBV19 combines with J gene TRBJ1-1; D possibly corresponds to TRBD1 (6 bases). The germline V and J ends were trimmed by 2 bases and 1 base, with 8 bases remaining between them. This CDR3 region has 14 residues. Germline CDR1 reads LNHDA; CDR2 reads SQIVND (reference sequence). In nucleotides, the CDR3 is TGTGCCAGTAGTATATGGGGACAGAACACTGAAGCTTTCTTT. Protein product: CASSIWGQNTEAFF.

This chain connects TRBV25-1 to TRBJ2-7, with 9 bases identical to TRBD2. With 5 bases clipped from V and 0 bases from J, the junction kept 11 bases outside the gene matches. The CDR3 consists of 17 residues. Germline CDR1 reads MGHDK; CDR2 reads SYGVNS. The CDR3 DNA sequence: TGTGCCAGCAGTCCCGTACGGCGAGCGGGGGGCTCCTACGAGCAGTACTTC. This translates into CASSPVRRAGGSYEQYF.

This clone was observed a handful of times. The rearrangement links TRBV7-3 to TRBJ1-2; tentative D call: TRBD1 (6 bases). Trimming cost V 5 bases and J 3 bases, with 10 bases left between them. There are 13 residues in the CDR3. Germline-derived CDR1 and CDR2 are SGHTA and FQGTGA. The CDR3 bases are TGTGCCAGCAGCCCAGGGGAGTACTATGGCTACACCTTC. It is translated as CASSPGEYYGYTF. Full variable domain (missing parts from reference TRBV7-3 and TRBJ1-2): GAGVSQTPSNKVTEKGKYVELRCDPISGHTALYWYRQSLGQGPEFLIYFQGTGAADDSGLPNDRFFAVRPEGSVSTLKIQRTERGDSAVYLCASSPGEYYGYTFGSGTRLTVV.

The rearrangement joins TRBV7-2 to TRBJ2-7; D might be TRBD2 (6 bases). This CDR3 comprises 15 residues. Trimming pared 5 bases from V and 6 bases from J, leaving 20 bases between. The germline CDR1 and CDR2 sequences are SGHTA and FQGNSA. CDR3 DNA sequence: TGTGCCAGCAGCGCGAGCCGGGACTGGCTTAGCGAGCAGTACTTC. Encoded protein: CASSASRDWLSEQYF.

The V and J genes are TRBV9 and TRBJ2-2; 10 nucleotides align to TRBD1. The CDR3 sequence is 15 residues long. Germline V lookup: CDR1 SGDLS, CDR2 YYNGEE. J was trimmed by 4 bases and V by 3 bases; bases with no gene match: 3. The CDR3 nucleotides are TGTGCCAGCAGCGCCCGGGACAGGGGCACCGGGGAGCTGTTTTTT. This gives the protein CASSARDRGTGELFF.

The J gene is TRBJ2-1, the V gene TRBV3-1 (or the pseudogene TRBV3-2), with TRBD1 matching over 8 bases. The germline V gene has CDR1 LGHDT and CDR2 YNNKEL (reference sequence). V lost 1 base to trimming and J lost 3 bases; unmatched junction nucleotides: 14. The CDR3 contains 19 residues. CDR3 loop: CASSQVGMGPRGLYNEQFF. CDR3 nucleotide sequence: TGTGCCAGCAGCCAAGTGGGCATGGGGCCCAGGGGGCTCTACAATGAGCAGTTCTTC.

The chain carries TRBV7-9 and TRBJ2-5; 7 nucleotides agree with TRBD1. Trimming cost V 3 bases and J 3 bases; bases outside gene matches: 4. Germline CDR1 and CDR2: SEHNR and FQNEAQ (reference sequence). This CDR3 is built from 14 residues. CDR3 sequence: CASSFVTGKETQYF. For the CDR3, the DNA is TGTGCCAGCAGCTTCGTGACAGGGAAAGAGACCCAGTACTTC.